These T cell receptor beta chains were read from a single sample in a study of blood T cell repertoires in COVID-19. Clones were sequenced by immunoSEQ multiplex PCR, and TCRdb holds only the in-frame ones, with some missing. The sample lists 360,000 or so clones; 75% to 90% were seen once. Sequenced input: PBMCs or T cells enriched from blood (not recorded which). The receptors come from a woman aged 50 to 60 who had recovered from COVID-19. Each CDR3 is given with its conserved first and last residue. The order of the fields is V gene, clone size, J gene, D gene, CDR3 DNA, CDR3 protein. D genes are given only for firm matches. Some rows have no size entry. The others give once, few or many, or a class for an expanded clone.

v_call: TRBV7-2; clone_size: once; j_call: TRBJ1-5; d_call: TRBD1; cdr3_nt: TGTGCCAGCAGCTCGAGTACAGGGGATTATAGCAATCAGCCCCAGCATTTT; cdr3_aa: CASSSSTGDYSNQPQHF
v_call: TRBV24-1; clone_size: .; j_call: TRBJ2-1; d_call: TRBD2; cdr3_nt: TGTGCCACCAGAGGTCCGGGAGGAGGAAGTGAGCAGTTCTTC; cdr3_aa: CATRGPGGGSEQFF
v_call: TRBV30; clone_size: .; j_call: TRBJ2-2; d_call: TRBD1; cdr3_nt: TGTGCCTGGAGCACAGGGGGCAGGAACACCGGGGAGCTGTTTTTT; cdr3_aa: CAWSTGGRNTGELFF
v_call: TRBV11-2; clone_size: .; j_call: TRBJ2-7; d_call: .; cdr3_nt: TGTGCCAGCAGCTTAGATCACGGAGCCTCCTACGAGCAGTACTTC; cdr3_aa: CASSLDHGASYEQYF
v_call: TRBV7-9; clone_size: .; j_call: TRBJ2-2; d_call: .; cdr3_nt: TGTGCCAGCAGCCCAAACACCGGGGAGCTGTTTTTT; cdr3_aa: CASSPNTGELFF
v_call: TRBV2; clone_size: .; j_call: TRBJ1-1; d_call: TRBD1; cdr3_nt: TGTGCCAGCAGTGAATCGGTTAAAGGGACAGGGGACACTGAAGCTTTCTTT; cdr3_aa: CASSESVKGTGDTEAFF
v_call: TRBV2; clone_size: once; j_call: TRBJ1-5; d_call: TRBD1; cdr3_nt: TGTGCCAGCAGGAAAGACAGGGAACGAGTTCAGCCCCAGCATTTT; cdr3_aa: CASRKDRERVQPQHF
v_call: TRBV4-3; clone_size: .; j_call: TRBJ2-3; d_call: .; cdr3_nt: TGCGCCAGCAGCCAAGGGCCGGCGGGGACAGATACGCAGTATTTT; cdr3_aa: CASSQGPAGTDTQYF
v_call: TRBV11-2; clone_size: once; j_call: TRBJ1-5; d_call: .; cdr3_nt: TGTGCCAGCAGCTTATATTCCAATCAGCCCCAGCATTTT; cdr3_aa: CASSLYSNQPQHF
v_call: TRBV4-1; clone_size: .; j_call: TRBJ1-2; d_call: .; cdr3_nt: TGCGCCAGCAGCCAAGAGAGAACAGACCGCTATGGCTACACCTTC; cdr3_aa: CASSQERTDRYGYTF
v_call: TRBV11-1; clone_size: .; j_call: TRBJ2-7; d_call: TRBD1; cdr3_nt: TGTGCCAGCAGCGGAGACAGGGGAAGAATCCACGAGCAGTACTTC; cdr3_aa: CASSGDRGRIHEQYF
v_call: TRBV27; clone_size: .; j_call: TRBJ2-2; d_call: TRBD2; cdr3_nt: TGTGCCAGCAGTCCGGGGACTAGCGGGAAGGCCGGGGAGCTGTTTTTT; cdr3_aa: CASSPGTSGKAGELFF
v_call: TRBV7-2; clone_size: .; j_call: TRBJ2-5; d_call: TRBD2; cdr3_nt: TGTGCCAGCGGGACGGGGGGGCCAATAGAGACCCAGTACTTC; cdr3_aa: CASGTGGPIETQYF
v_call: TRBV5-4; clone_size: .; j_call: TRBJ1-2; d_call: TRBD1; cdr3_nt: TGTGCCAGCAGCTTGGCCGCGACAGGGCATTTCGGTGGCTACACCTTC; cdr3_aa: CASSLAATGHFGGYTF
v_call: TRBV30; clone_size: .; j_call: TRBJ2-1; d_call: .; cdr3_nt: TGTGCCTCCCCGGGAGCCGCTGGGTCTGAGCAGTTCTTC; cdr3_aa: CASPGAAGSEQFF
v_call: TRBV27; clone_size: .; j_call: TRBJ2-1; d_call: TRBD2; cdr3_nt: TGTGCCAGCAGTCAAAGTAGCGGGCTGGGGAATGAGCAGTTCTTC; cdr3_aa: CASSQSSGLGNEQFF
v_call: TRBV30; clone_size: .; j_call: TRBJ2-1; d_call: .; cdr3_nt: TGTGCCTGGAACGCGGGACTTAACAATGAGCAGTTCTTC; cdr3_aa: CAWNAGLNNEQFF
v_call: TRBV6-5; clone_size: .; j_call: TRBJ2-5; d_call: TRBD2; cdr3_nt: TGTGCCAGCAGTTTCGGGAGGGGAGCCCAAGAGACCCAGTACTTC; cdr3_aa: CASSFGRGAQETQYF
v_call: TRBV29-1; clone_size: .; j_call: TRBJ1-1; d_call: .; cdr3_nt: TGCAGCGTTATCTCGATGGGGGCCCTCTACGCGAACACTGAAGCTTTCTTT; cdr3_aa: CSVISMGALYANTEAFF
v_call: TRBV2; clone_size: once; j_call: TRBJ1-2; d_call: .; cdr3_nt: TGTGCCAGCACCGAGGACAGACTATTTACTAACTATGGCTACACCTTC; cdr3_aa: CASTEDRLFTNYGYTF
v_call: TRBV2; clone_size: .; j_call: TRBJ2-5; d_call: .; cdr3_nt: TGTGCCAGCAGTGGGAGTCGGGGGACAGTAGAGACCCAGTACTTC; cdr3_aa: CASSGSRGTVETQYF
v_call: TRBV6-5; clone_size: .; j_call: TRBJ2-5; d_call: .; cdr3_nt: TGTGCCAGCAGTTCTGGTAGCGAGACCCAGTACTTC; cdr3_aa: CASSSGSETQYF
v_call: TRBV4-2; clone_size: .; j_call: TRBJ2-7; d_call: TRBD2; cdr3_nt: TGTGCCAGCAGCCAAGATCGTCGGACTAGCGGGGGTGAGCAGTACTTC; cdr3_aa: CASSQDRRTSGGEQYF
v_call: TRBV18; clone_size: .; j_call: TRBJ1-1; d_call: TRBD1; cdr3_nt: TGTGCCAGCTCATCAGACAGGGTCGCTGAAGCTTTCTTT; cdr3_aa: CASSSDRVAEAFF
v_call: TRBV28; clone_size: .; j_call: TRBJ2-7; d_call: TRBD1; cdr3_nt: TGTGCCAGCAGTCCTTGGGCAGGGGGCGGCGAGCAGTACTTC; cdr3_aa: CASSPWAGGGEQYF
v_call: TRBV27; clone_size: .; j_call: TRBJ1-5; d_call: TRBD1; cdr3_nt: TGTGCCAGCAGTTTCGACAGGGTAGGGCCCCAGCATTTT; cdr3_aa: CASSFDRVGPQHF
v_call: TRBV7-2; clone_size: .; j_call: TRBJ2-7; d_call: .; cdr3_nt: TGTGCCAGCAGCTCACCGACGACTACCTCCTACGAGCAGTACTTC; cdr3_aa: CASSSPTTTSYEQYF
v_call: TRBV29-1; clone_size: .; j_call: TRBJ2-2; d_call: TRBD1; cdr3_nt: TGCAGCGTTGAAGAGGACAGGGGTGACGCCGGGGAGCTGTTTTTT; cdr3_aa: CSVEEDRGDAGELFF
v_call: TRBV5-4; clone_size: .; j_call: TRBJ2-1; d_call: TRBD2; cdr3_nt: TGTGCCAGCAGCGTGGCTAGCGGGAGGGGGGAGCAGTTCTTC; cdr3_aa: CASSVASGRGEQFF
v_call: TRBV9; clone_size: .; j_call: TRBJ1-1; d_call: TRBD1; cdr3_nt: TGTGCCAGCAGCGTACTACAGGGGATGAACACTGAAGCTTTCTTT; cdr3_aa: CASSVLQGMNTEAFF
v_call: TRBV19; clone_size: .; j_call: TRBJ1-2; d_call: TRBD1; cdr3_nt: TGTGCCAGTAGTCCTTCGGACAGGACACGAAGCTATGGCTACACCTTC; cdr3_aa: CASSPSDRTRSYGYTF
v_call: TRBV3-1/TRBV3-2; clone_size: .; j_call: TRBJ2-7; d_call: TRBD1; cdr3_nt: TGTGCCAGCAGCACCGGGACAGGGAAACGCGAGCAGTACTTC; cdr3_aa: CASSTGTGKREQYF
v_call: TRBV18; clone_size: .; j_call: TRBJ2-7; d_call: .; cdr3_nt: TGTGCCAGCTCCGACCGGGTCGGGGTATTCGCCTACGAGCAGTACTTC; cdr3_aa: CASSDRVGVFAYEQYF
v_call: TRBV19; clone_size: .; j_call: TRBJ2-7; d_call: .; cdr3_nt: TGTGCCAGTAGTATCGACACAGCCGCCTACGAGCAGTACTTC; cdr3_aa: CASSIDTAAYEQYF
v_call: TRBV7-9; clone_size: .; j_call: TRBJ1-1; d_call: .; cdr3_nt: TGTGCCAGCAGCCCCCCACGAGGCAGGGTGAACACTGAAGCTTTCTTT; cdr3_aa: CASSPPRGRVNTEAFF
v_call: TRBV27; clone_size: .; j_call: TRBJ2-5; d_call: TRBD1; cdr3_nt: TGTGCCAGCAGTTTATTGGGACAGGGAGAGACCCAGTACTTC; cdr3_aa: CASSLLGQGETQYF
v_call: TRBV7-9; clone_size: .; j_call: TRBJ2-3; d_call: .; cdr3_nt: TGTGCCAGCAGCTCAGGGGTAGTCACAGATACGCAGTATTTT; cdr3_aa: CASSSGVVTDTQYF
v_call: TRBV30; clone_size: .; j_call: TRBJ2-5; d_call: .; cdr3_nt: TGTGCCTGGAGTTGGGGGCCAGGGAAGACCCAGTACTTC; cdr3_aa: CAWSWGPGKTQYF
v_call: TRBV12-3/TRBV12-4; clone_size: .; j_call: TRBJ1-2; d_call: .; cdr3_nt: TGTGCCAGCGGACTGCACAACAACTATGGCTACACCTTC; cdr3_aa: CASGLHNNYGYTF
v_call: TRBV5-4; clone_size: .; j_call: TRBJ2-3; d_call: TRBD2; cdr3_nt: TGTGCCAGCAGCTTGACTAGCGGGGCAGACACAGATACGCAGTATTTT; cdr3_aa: CASSLTSGADTDTQYF
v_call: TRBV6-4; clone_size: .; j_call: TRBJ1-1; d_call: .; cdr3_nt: TGTGCCAGCAGACCAGGAGGTCGGGCGAACACTGAAGCTTTCTTT; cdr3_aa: CASRPGGRANTEAFF
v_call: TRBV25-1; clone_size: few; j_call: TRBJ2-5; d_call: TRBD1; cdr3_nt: TGTGCCAGCAGTGACCACCTAGGAGGGGGGACAGGGGGAGAGACCCAGTACTTC; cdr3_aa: CASSDHLGGGTGGETQYF
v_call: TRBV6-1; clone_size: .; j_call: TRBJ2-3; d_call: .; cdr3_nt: TGTGCCAGCAGTGAATTTGAGGTCGGCTTAACAGATACGCAGTATTTT; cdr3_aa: CASSEFEVGLTDTQYF